Listed below are T cell receptor beta chains from one sample, sequenced in a study of blood T cell repertoires in COVID-19. Generated by immunoSEQ multiplex PCR, the TCRdb table keeps only in-frame clones and is missing some. Of 55,000 to 85,000 clones listed, about 80% are singletons. Sequencing was done on a sample of peripheral blood. These receptors were taken from a woman in her 70s with acute or convalescent COVID-19. CDR3s include the opening cysteine and the closing phenylalanine or tryptophan. A D gene is named only where the DNA matches it firmly. Not every row has a clone size; where given, it reads once, few, many or a size class.

CDR3 protein: CAIGLAGGRTGELFF
CDR3 DNA: TGTGCCATCGGACTAGCGGGAGGACGCACCGGGGAGCTGTTTTTT
clone size: few
V gene: TRBV5-4
D gene: TRBD2
CDR3 length: 15
J gene: TRBJ2-2

CDR3 protein: CASSLENRPGQSGNIQYF
CDR3 DNA: TGTGCCAGCAGCTTGGAGAATCGGCCGGGACAGAGTGGAAACATTCAGTACTTC
clone size: NA
V gene: TRBV11-3
D gene: TRBD1
CDR3 length: 18
J gene: TRBJ2-4

CDR3 protein: CASSLFFSGSYNEQFF
CDR3 DNA: TGTGCCAGCAGCTTGTTTTTTAGCGGGAGTTACAATGAGCAGTTCTTC
clone size: NA
V gene: TRBV5-5
D gene: TRBD2
CDR3 length: 16
J gene: TRBJ2-1

CDR3 protein: CASSLKDRGSGNSPLHF
CDR3 DNA: TGTGCCAGCAGCCTAAAGGACAGGGGAAGTGGTAATTCACCCCTCCACTTT
clone size: NA
V gene: TRBV5-8
D gene: TRBD1
CDR3 length: 17
J gene: TRBJ1-6

CDR3 protein: CASSWVTGDAFF
CDR3 DNA: TGCGCCAGCAGCTGGGTGACAGGGGACGCTTTCTTT
clone size: NA
V gene: TRBV5-1
D gene: TRBD1
CDR3 length: 12
J gene: TRBJ1-1

CDR3 protein: CASSVGGGSLSTDTQYF
CDR3 DNA: TGTGCCAGCAGCGTAGGGGGCGGGAGCTTAAGCACAGATACGCAGTATTTT
clone size: NA
V gene: TRBV9
D gene: TRBD2
CDR3 length: 17
J gene: TRBJ2-3

CDR3 protein: CAWSGGGDGYGYTF
CDR3 DNA: TGTGCCTGGAGTGGGGGAGGAGATGGCTATGGCTACACCTTC
clone size: NA
V gene: TRBV30
D gene: NA
CDR3 length: 14
J gene: TRBJ1-2

CDR3 protein: CASSYSTGVGNTIYF
CDR3 DNA: TGTGCCAGCAGTTACTCGACAGGGGTTGGAAACACCATATATTTT
clone size: NA
V gene: TRBV6-5
D gene: TRBD1
CDR3 length: 15
J gene: TRBJ1-3

CDR3 protein: CASSPLVGGADEKLFF
CDR3 DNA: TGTGCCAGCAGTCCCCTTGTAGGGGGGGCCGATGAAAAACTGTTTTTT
clone size: NA
V gene: TRBV5-6
D gene: NA
CDR3 length: 16
J gene: TRBJ1-4

CDR3 protein: CASSLKGGSREAFF
CDR3 DNA: TGTGCCAGCAGTTTAAAAGGGGGATCCCGGGAAGCTTTCTTT
clone size: NA
V gene: TRBV28
D gene: NA
CDR3 length: 14
J gene: TRBJ1-1

CDR3 protein: CASSPTDSYEQYF
CDR3 DNA: TGTGCCAGCAGTCCGACAGACAGCTACGAGCAGTACTTC
clone size: NA
V gene: TRBV12-3/TRBV12-4
D gene: NA
CDR3 length: 13
J gene: TRBJ2-7

CDR3 protein: CASSITGASVSGANVLTF
CDR3 DNA: TGTGCCAGTAGTATCACAGGGGCCTCCGTCTCTGGGGCCAACGTCCTGACTTTC
clone size: once
V gene: TRBV19
D gene: TRBD1
CDR3 length: 18
J gene: TRBJ2-6

CDR3 protein: CASSYSAGPYGYTF
CDR3 DNA: TGTGCCAGCAGTTACTCGGCAGGGCCCTATGGCTACACCTTC
clone size: few
V gene: TRBV6-2/TRBV6-3
D gene: NA
CDR3 length: 14
J gene: TRBJ1-2

CDR3 protein: CASHVQRDGYTF
CDR3 DNA: TGTGCCAGCCATGTACAGAGGGATGGCTACACCTTC
clone size: NA
V gene: TRBV28
D gene: NA
CDR3 length: 12
J gene: TRBJ1-2

CDR3 protein: CASRRQGLAYEQYF
CDR3 DNA: TGTGCCAGCAGGCGACAGGGATTGGCCTACGAGCAGTACTTC
clone size: NA
V gene: TRBV28
D gene: TRBD1
CDR3 length: 14
J gene: TRBJ2-7

CDR3 protein: CASSLDGQPSTDTQYF
CDR3 DNA: TGCGCCAGCAGCTTAGACGGACAGCCTTCCACAGATACGCAGTATTTT
clone size: NA
V gene: TRBV5-1
D gene: NA
CDR3 length: 16
J gene: TRBJ2-3

CDR3 protein: CASRKSGNTDTQYF
CDR3 DNA: TGTGCCAGCAGAAAGAGCGGAAACACAGATACGCAGTATTTT
clone size: NA
V gene: TRBV11-2
D gene: NA
CDR3 length: 14
J gene: TRBJ2-3

CDR3 protein: CAISESLQGVNTEAFF
CDR3 DNA: TGTGCCATCAGTGAGTCGCTTCAAGGGGTTAACACTGAAGCTTTCTTT
clone size: NA
V gene: TRBV10-3
D gene: NA
CDR3 length: 16
J gene: TRBJ1-1

CDR3 protein: CASTWDRREQYF
CDR3 DNA: TGTGCCAGCACTTGGGACAGGAGGGAGCAGTACTTC
clone size: many
V gene: TRBV2
D gene: TRBD1
CDR3 length: 12
J gene: TRBJ2-7

CDR3 protein: CASSQVPGLNTEAFF
CDR3 DNA: TGTGCCAGCAGCCAAGTCCCAGGGTTGAACACTGAAGCTTTCTTT
clone size: NA
V gene: TRBV3-1/TRBV3-2
D gene: NA
CDR3 length: 15
J gene: TRBJ1-1

CDR3 protein: CASSSPGQGWETQYF
CDR3 DNA: TGTGCCAGCAGCTCTCCGGGACAGGGGTGGGAGACCCAGTACTTC
clone size: NA
V gene: TRBV7-2
D gene: TRBD1
CDR3 length: 15
J gene: TRBJ2-5

CDR3 protein: CASSPRGVRASGGTDTQYF
CDR3 DNA: TGTGCCAGCAGCCCAAGAGGGGTGCGGGCTAGCGGGGGGACAGATACGCAGTATTTT
clone size: NA
V gene: TRBV9
D gene: TRBD2
CDR3 length: 19
J gene: TRBJ2-3

CDR3 protein: CAWGGGQGVGGYTF
CDR3 DNA: TGTGCCTGGGGCGGAGGACAGGGCGTTGGCGGCTACACCTTC
clone size: NA
V gene: TRBV30
D gene: TRBD1
CDR3 length: 14
J gene: TRBJ1-2

CDR3 protein: CASRPQGAGGYTF
CDR3 DNA: TGTGCCAGCAGACCTCAGGGGGCGGGTGGCTACACCTTC
clone size: NA
V gene: TRBV5-8
D gene: TRBD1
CDR3 length: 13
J gene: TRBJ1-2

CDR3 protein: CASSYGGAGTEAFF
CDR3 DNA: TGTGCCAGCAGTTATGGCGGGGCTGGCACTGAAGCTTTCTTT
clone size: NA
V gene: TRBV6-6
D gene: NA
CDR3 length: 14
J gene: TRBJ1-1

CDR3 protein: CASSQTGVMNTEAFF
CDR3 DNA: TGTGCCAGCAGCCAAACAGGCGTAATGAACACTGAAGCTTTCTTT
clone size: once
V gene: TRBV3-1/TRBV3-2
D gene: NA
CDR3 length: 15
J gene: TRBJ1-1

CDR3 protein: CAFPLGDGGSYGYTF
CDR3 DNA: TGTGCCTTCCCCCTTGGGGATGGGGGGAGCTATGGCTACACCTTC
clone size: NA
V gene: TRBV5-4
D gene: NA
CDR3 length: 15
J gene: TRBJ1-2